The source of this TCR beta chain is a study of T cell responses to AZD1222 COVID-19 vaccine. Notes on the study in general: None of the repertoires were sampled until the peak T cell response had passed. Spike-wide coverage was observed for vaccine-associated CD4 TCRs, with dominant responses at 160-218 and 743-854.

Clones were sequenced by immunoSEQ multiplex PCR, and TCRdb holds only the in-frame ones, with some missing. Counted here are about 69,000 clones, 83% occurring once; the ten biggest clones make up 20% to 30%. Doses given second, at about 4 or about 12 weeks, were pooled. As for this clone: The antigen remains undetermined.

Trimming cost V 5 bases and J 7 bases, with 14 bases left between them. Germline values: CDR1 SGHNT, CDR2 YENEEA. This CDR3 has 14 residues. This chain uses TRBV11-3 with TRBJ2-2; no clear D. The sequenced sample was peripheral blood, obtained 28 days after the second AZD1222 dose. The receptor comes from an adult who received the AZD1222 COVID-19 vaccine. CDR3 DNA: TGTGCCAGCAGCCCCGGGCCCCTTGGCGGGGAGCTGTTTTTT. It yields the protein CASSPGPLGGELFF.